The clone carrying this T cell receptor beta chain was picked up a small number of times. The CDR3 contains 13 residues. Germline values: CDR1 SGHNT, CDR2 YYREEE (reference sequence). Trimming took off 3 bases at V and 8 bases at J, with 14 bases between the two ends. TCRdb recomputed calls from the RACE reads with MiXCR, one row per CDR3 protein. The sample shows roughly 360,000 distinct CDR3 sequences, approximately 5% of them seen only once. Time point described: patch test 1, 2 weeks after DPC sensitization. Sample treatment: therapeutic diphenylcyclopropenone sensitization with weekly scalp DPC. This sample is drawn from a study of human T cells and chemical hapten exposure.

The chain joins TRBV5-4 to TRBJ1-1; TRBD1 might be the D (6 bases). This receptor was obtained from a woman in her forties or fifties with alopecia areata. Some clones in this sample may be carry-over from other donors' samples. This specimen was whole blood, taken in connection with sensitization to the hapten diphenylcyclopropenone (DPC). This chain's CDR3 is CASSSGQLLEAFF. For the CDR3, the DNA is TGTGCCAGCAGCTCCGGACAGTTGCTGGAAGCTTTCTTT.